This is a list of T cell receptor beta chains from one sample in a study of blood T cell repertoires in COVID-19. Generated by immunoSEQ multiplex PCR, the TCRdb table keeps only in-frame clones and is missing some. Of about 16,000 clones in the sample, about nine tenths were seen once. The sequenced sample consisted of peripheral blood. The receptors shown here come from an elderly man with acute or convalescent COVID-19. Each CDR3 is given with its conserved first and last residue. A D gene is named only where the DNA matches it firmly. The size entry is marked missing in some rows and otherwise reads once, few, many or a size class.

j_call | v_call | clone_size | d_call | cdr3_nt | cdr3_aa
TRBJ2-3 | TRBV5-1 | - | TRBD1 | TGCGCCAGCAGTGACAGGGCTAGCACAGATACGCAGTATTTT | CASSDRASTDTQYF
TRBJ2-5 | TRBV7-3 | - | - | TGTGCCAGCAGCTTAAATGGTGGGGACAAGGAGACCCAGTACTTC | CASSLNGGDKETQYF
TRBJ2-1 | TRBV12-5 | - | TRBD1 | TGTGCTAGTGGTTTGGTCCCGGGACAGGGGACAGGTGAGCAGTTCTTC | CASGLVPGQGTGEQFF
TRBJ1-1 | TRBV2 | - | - | TGTGCCAGCAGCGAAGGGCGGTACACTGAAGCTTTCTTT | CASSEGRYTEAFF
TRBJ2-6 | TRBV24-1 | - | - | TGTGCCACCAGTGATATGGACGGGGCTGGGGCCAACGTCCTGACTTTC | CATSDMDGAGANVLTF
TRBJ1-4 | TRBV7-2 | - | - | TGTGCCAGCAGCTTAGGTTGGGGGCGGACATCTGGAGAACTGTTTTTT | CASSLGWGRTSGELFF
TRBJ2-7 | TRBV11-2 | - | TRBD1 | TGTGCCAGCAGCTCCCTCGGGGGGACAGGGGGCGCCGAGCAGTACTTC | CASSSLGGTGGAEQYF
TRBJ1-5 | TRBV6-5 | - | - | TGTGCCAGCAGTTACGGGCATACCTACGTGAATCAGCCCCAGCATTTT | CASSYGHTYVNQPQHF
TRBJ1-3 | TRBV19 | - | TRBD1 | TGTGCCAGTAGCGGACAGGGATCCTCTGGAAACACCATATATTTT | CASSGQGSSGNTIYF
TRBJ1-3 | TRBV9 | once | - | TGTGCCAGCAGCCCCTCCCCTTCAGGGGTATTGACCGGAAACACCATATATTTT | CASSPSPSGVLTGNTIYF
TRBJ2-1 | TRBV9 | - | TRBD2 | TGTGCCAGCAGCGTCGGGACTAGCGGAACCCAGTTCTTC | CASSVGTSGTQFF